This entry is about one T cell receptor beta chain. Its cognate antigen is unknown. These data originate in a study of OX40 agonist ivuxolimab in advanced cancers. Study as a whole: Across the patients, intravenous ivuxolimab was delivered every 2 weeks at 0.01 to 10 mg/kg. Of mixed ages from about 23 to 85 and averaging about 60 years, the group was about 80% male. Study results and limitations: In general, CD8+ T cells held more expanded clones than CD4+ did, on average. At 0.1 to 3.0 mg/kg and by week 6, clonal expansion occurred in CD4+ and CD8+ blood T cells.

Clones were sequenced by immunoSEQ multiplex PCR, and TCRdb holds only the in-frame ones, with some missing. The data contain some 41,000 clones, 80% to 90% of them singletons. V gave up 1 base and J gave up 8 bases, with 20 bases separating them. CDR1 and CDR2 from the germline V gene are SGHTA and FQGTGA. The CDR3 is 17 residues long. The sequencing here drew on CD4+ or CD8+ T cells sorted from blood, taken in a trial of the OX40 agonist ivuxolimab. The receptor was derived from an adult with an advanced solid tumor such as melanoma, head and neck, liver or kidney cancer. V is TRBV7-3 and J is TRBJ1-4; possible D gene TRBD1, 5 bases. The chain's CDR3 is CASSLKFPDNPGEKLFF. CDR3 nucleotide sequence: TGTGCCAGCAGCTTAAAGTTCCCGGACAACCCAGGGGAAAAACTGTTTTTT.